These 5 T cell receptor beta chains came from one sample sequenced in a study of T cells in Graves' hyperthyroidism and ophthalmopathy. Researchers took RNA transcripts and amplified the TCR beta CDR3 regions from them. HTBI primers were the set used in a first-round RT-PCR of the TCR CDR3. TCRdb re-called the multiplex PCR reads with MiXCR, one entry per CDR3 protein. The sample lists roughly 530,000 distinct CDR3 sequences; roughly 17% were seen once. The sequencing sample was made of blood. The receptors shown here come from a woman younger than 35 with Graves' ophthalmopathy.

This clonotype has only a few counts. The chain combines TRBV7-3 with TRBJ1-2; the D gene is possibly TRBD1 (5 bases). Germline-derived CDR1 and CDR2 are SGHTA and FQGTGA. The ends were cut back, 2 bases at V and 8 bases at J, with 12 bases in the middle. The length of the CDR3 is 13 residues. In DNA form, the CDR3 reads TGTGCCAGCAGCTTAGAAGGGGCGTCGGGCTACACCTTC. This translates into CASSLEGASGYTF.

This clonotype has a count of ten or more. V gene TRBV7-9 combines with J gene TRBJ1-2; D may be TRBD1 (6 bases). V was cut by 4 bases and J by 4 bases, with 19 bases left in between. Germline-derived CDR1 and CDR2 are SEHNR and FQNEAQ (reference sequence). The CDR3 is 16 amino acids. The CDR3 DNA sequence: TGTGCCAGCAGCTCACCTCGGGACACAGTAGGCTATGGCTACACCTTC. Translating it yields CASSSPRDTVGYGYTF.

The V and J genes are TRBV28 and TRBJ2-5, with TRBD1 identical over 9 bases. Germline V CDR1 and CDR2: MDHEN, SYDVKM. The CDR3 runs 17 residues. After removal of 3 bases from V and 5 bases from J, the junction contained 13 bases not matched to a gene. Here the CDR3 DNA reads TGTGCCAGCAGTTTGGAACAGGGGGCGGCTTGGATGGAGACCCAGTACTTC. Its protein is CASSLEQGAAWMETQYF.

A few counts support this clonotype. This chain links TRBV7-9 with TRBJ1-1; weak D call: TRBD1 (5 bases). The V gene's germline CDR1 is SEHNR and CDR2 FQNEAQ (reference sequence). This CDR3 region has 17 residues. Trimming left V 2 bases short and J 2 bases short, with 18 bases between. The CDR3, as DNA: TGTGCCAGCAGCTTAAGCGCCCAGGGTGGGGCTAACACTGAAGCTTTCTTT. Its protein is CASSLSAQGGANTEAFF. Full variable domain (missing parts from reference TRBV7-9 and TRBJ1-1): DTGVSQNPRHKITKRGQNVTFRCDPISEHNRLYWYRQTLGQGPEFLTYFQNEAQLEKSRLLSDRFSAERPKGSFSTLEIQRTEQGDSAMYLCASSLSAQGGANTEAFFGQGTRLTVV.

This chain joins TRBV4-2 and TRBJ1-2; D is unclear. The CDR3 runs to 13 residues. Deletions cut 4 bases from V and 2 bases from J, with 8 bases between. CDR1 is LGHNA, CDR2 YNFKEQ, per germline. CDR3 bases: TGTGCCAGCAGCCGCGCGGGGAACTATGGCTACACCTTC. Its translation: CASSRAGNYGYTF.